This T cell receptor beta chain came from a study of graft-versus-host responses after intestinal transplantation. As for this clone: Its target is unknown.

Findings of the study overall: Where graft-donor T cell macrochimerism was present, patients had high graft-versus-host to host-versus-graft clonal ratios in allografts.

Profiled with immunoSEQ multiplex PCR; TCRdb holds only in-frame clones, not every one. Counted here are some 86,000 clones, 75% to 95% occurring once; the ten biggest clones make up roughly 6%. Deletions cut 6 bases from V and 3 bases from J, with 12 bases between. The CDR3 has 13 residues. Germline CDR1 reads SNHLY; CDR2 reads FYNNEI. The source is a human donor who received an intestinal transplant. The sequencing here drew on unstimulated CD8+ T cells sorted from spleen or lymph node cells, taken before intestinal transplant. J is TRBJ2-7 and V is TRBV2, with D possibly TRBD2 on 5 matching bases. CDR3 sequence (DNA): TGTGCCAGCAGAAGAACAGCGGACTACGAGCAGTACTTC. Translation gives CASRRTADYEQYF.